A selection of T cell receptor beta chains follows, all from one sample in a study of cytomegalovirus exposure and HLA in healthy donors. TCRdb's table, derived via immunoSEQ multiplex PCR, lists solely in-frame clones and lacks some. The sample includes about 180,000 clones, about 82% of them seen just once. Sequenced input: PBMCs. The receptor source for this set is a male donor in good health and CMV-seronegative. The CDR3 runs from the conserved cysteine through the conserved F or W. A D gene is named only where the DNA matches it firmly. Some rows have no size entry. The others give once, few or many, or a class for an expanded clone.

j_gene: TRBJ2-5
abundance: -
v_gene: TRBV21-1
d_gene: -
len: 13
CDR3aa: CASSREGVETQYF
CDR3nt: TGTGCCAGCTCCCGTGAAGGGGTAGAGACCCAGTACTTC

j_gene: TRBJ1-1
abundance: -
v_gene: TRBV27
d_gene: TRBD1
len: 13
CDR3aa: CASSTRQGGEAFF
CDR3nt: TGTGCCAGCAGTACCCGACAGGGCGGTGAAGCTTTCTTT

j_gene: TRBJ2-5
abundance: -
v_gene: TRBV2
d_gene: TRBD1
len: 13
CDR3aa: CASSEDRLETQYF
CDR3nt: TGTGCCAGCAGTGAGGACAGGTTGGAGACCCAGTACTTC

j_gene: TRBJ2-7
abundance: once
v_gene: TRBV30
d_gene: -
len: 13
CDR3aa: CASPKKRAYEQYF
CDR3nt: TGTGCCTCCCCAAAGAAGAGGGCCTACGAGCAGTACTTC

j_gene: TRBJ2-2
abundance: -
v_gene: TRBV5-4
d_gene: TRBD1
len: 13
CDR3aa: CASSFTGAGELFF
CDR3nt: TGTGCCAGCAGCTTTACAGGGGCCGGGGAGCTGTTTTTT

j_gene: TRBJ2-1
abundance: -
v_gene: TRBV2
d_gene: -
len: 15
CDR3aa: CASRREKGNYNEQFF
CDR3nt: TGTGCCAGCAGAAGGGAGAAGGGAAACTACAATGAGCAGTTCTTC

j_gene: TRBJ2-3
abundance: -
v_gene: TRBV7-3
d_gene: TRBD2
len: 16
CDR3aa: CASSLTSGGAEGTQYF
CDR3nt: TGTGCCAGCAGCTTGACTAGCGGGGGGGCGGAGGGGACGCAGTATTTT

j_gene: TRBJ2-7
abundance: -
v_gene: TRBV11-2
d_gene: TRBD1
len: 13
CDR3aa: CASSQQGAYEQYF
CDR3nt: TGTGCCAGCAGCCAACAGGGGGCATATGAGCAGTACTTC

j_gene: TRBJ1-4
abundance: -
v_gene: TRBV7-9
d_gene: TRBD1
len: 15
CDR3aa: CASSRDRGGYEKLFF
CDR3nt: TGTGCCAGCAGCCGTGACAGGGGAGGGTATGAAAAACTGTTTTTT

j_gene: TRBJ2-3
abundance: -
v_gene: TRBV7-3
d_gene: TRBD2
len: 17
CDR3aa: CASSLGLAGEGTDTQYF
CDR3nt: TGTGCCAGCAGCTTGGGACTAGCGGGGGAGGGCACAGATACGCAGTATTTT

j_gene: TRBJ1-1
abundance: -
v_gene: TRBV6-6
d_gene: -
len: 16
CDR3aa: CASSPGEGGLGTEAFF
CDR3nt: TGTGCCAGCAGTCCAGGCGAGGGCGGTTTGGGCACTGAAGCTTTCTTT

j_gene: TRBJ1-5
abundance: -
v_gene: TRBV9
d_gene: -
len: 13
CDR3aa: CASSTGTSQPQHF
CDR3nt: TGTGCCAGCAGCACAGGGACATCTCAGCCCCAGCATTTT

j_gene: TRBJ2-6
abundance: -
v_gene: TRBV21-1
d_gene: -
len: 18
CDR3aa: CASSIGQGVISGANVLTF
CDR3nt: TGTGCCAGCAGCATAGGACAGGGGGTGATCTCTGGGGCCAACGTCCTGACTTTC

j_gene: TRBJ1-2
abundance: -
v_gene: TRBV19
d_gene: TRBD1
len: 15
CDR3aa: CASSIPGQGFYGYTF
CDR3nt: TGTGCCAGTAGTATACCGGGACAGGGATTCTATGGCTACACCTTC

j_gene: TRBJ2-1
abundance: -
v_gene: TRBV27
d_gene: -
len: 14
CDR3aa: CASSLTMGGNEQFF
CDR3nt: TGTGCCAGCAGTTTAACTATGGGAGGTAATGAGCAGTTCTTC

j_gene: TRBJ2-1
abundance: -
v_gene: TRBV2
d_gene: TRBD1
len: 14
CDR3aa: CASSPGTGDNEQFF
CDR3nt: TGTGCCAGCAGCCCCGGGACAGGCGACAATGAGCAGTTCTTC

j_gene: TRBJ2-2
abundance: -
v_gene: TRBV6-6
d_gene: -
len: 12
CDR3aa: CASSFQTGELFF
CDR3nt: TGTGCCAGCAGTTTCCAGACCGGGGAGCTGTTTTTT

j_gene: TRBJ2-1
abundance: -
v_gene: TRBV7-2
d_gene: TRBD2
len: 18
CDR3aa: CASSSGTSGSTPYNEQFF
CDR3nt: TGTGCCAGCAGCTCAGGGACTAGCGGGAGTACGCCCTACAATGAGCAGTTCTTC

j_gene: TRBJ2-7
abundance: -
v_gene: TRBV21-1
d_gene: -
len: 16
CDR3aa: CASSTYRSRSSYEQYF
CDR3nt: TGTGCCAGCAGCACCTACAGGAGTAGGAGCTCCTACGAGCAGTACTTC

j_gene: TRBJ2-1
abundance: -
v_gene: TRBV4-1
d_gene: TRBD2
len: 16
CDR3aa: CASSQLTSGVYNEQFF
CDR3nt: TGCGCCAGCAGCCAACTGACTAGCGGGGTATACAATGAGCAGTTCTTC

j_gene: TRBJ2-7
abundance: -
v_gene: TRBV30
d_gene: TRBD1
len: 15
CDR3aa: CAWSAGRRGRYEQYF
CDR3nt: TGTGCCTGGAGTGCGGGGCGCAGGGGGCGGTACGAGCAGTACTTC

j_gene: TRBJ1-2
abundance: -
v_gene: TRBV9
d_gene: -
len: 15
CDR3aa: CASSVQSRGGQGYTF
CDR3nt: TGTGCCAGCAGCGTACAGAGTCGGGGGGGTCAGGGCTACACCTTC

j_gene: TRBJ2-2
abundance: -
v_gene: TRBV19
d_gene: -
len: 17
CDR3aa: CASSIGEVAANTGELFF
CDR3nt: TGTGCCAGTAGTATAGGGGAGGTAGCGGCGAACACCGGGGAGCTGTTTTTT

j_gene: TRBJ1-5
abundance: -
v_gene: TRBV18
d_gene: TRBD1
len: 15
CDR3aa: CASSLDRGGNQPQHF
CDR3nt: TGTGCCAGCTCACTTGACAGGGGGGGCAATCAGCCCCAGCATTTT

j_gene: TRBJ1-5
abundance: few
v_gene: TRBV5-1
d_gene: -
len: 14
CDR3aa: CASSLTGKHQPQHF
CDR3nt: TGCGCCAGCAGCTTGACAGGGAAGCATCAGCCCCAGCATTTT

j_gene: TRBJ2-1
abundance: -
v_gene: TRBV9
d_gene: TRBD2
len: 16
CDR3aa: CASSVGASGVYNEQFF
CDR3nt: TGTGCCAGCAGCGTTGGGGCTAGCGGGGTATACAATGAGCAGTTCTTC

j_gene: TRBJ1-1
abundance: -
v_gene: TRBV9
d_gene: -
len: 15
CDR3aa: CASSVEYRAGTEAFF
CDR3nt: TGTGCCAGCAGCGTCGAATACAGGGCAGGCACTGAAGCTTTCTTT

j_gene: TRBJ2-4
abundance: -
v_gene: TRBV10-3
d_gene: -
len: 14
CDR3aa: CAISDNREGNIQYF
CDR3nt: TGTGCCATCAGTGACAACAGGGAGGGAAACATTCAGTACTTC